Listed below are T cell receptor beta chains from one sample, sequenced in a study of cytomegalovirus exposure and HLA in healthy donors. Here immunoSEQ multiplex PCR was the method, and the copy in TCRdb shows in-frame clones only, minus some. The profile shows 130,000 to 150,000 clones, about 79% of them singletons. The specimen sequenced was PBMCs. These receptors were collected from a male donor in good health and CMV-seronegative. Each CDR3 is given with its conserved first and last residue. The order of the fields is V gene, J gene, clone size, D gene, CDR3 protein, CDR3 DNA. A D gene is named only where the DNA matches it firmly. Size is omitted from some rows. Given values are once, few, many or a class for expanded clones.

v_call: TRBV7-2
j_call: TRBJ1-5
clone_size: -
d_call: -
cdr3_aa: CASSLVSSVGNQPQHF
cdr3_nt: TGTGCCAGCAGCTTAGTTAGCAGTGTGGGCAATCAGCCCCAGCATTTT

v_call: TRBV6-5
j_call: TRBJ1-5
clone_size: -
d_call: -
cdr3_aa: CASSPGTAPNQPQHF
cdr3_nt: TGTGCCAGCAGTCCTGGGACTGCCCCGAATCAGCCCCAGCATTTT

v_call: TRBV4-3
j_call: TRBJ1-5
clone_size: -
d_call: -
cdr3_aa: CASSQGLLNQPQHF
cdr3_nt: TGCGCCAGCAGCCAAGGACTGCTCAATCAGCCCCAGCATTTT

v_call: TRBV7-9
j_call: TRBJ2-2
clone_size: -
d_call: TRBD2
cdr3_aa: CSSSPLSGKNTGELFF
cdr3_nt: TGTTCCAGCAGCCCACTTAGCGGGAAGAACACCGGGGAGCTGTTTTTT

v_call: TRBV5-4
j_call: TRBJ2-3
clone_size: -
d_call: TRBD2
cdr3_aa: CASSSGTSGTYTDTQYF
cdr3_nt: TGTGCCAGCAGTTCCGGGACTAGCGGGACCTACACAGATACGCAGTATTTT

v_call: TRBV15
j_call: TRBJ2-2
clone_size: once
d_call: TRBD2
cdr3_aa: CATSRDRSGRTGELFF
cdr3_nt: TGTGCCACCAGCAGAGATCGGAGCGGGAGGACCGGGGAGCTGTTTTTT

v_call: TRBV7-9
j_call: TRBJ2-3
clone_size: -
d_call: TRBD1
cdr3_aa: CASSLARIGQDHTDTQYF
cdr3_nt: TGTGCCAGCAGCTTAGCTAGAATAGGACAGGACCACACAGATACGCAGTATTTT

v_call: TRBV7-3
j_call: TRBJ2-1
clone_size: -
d_call: TRBD2
cdr3_aa: CASSRRRGGGNEQFF
cdr3_nt: TGTGCCAGCAGCCGGAGGCGGGGGGGAGGTAATGAGCAGTTCTTC

v_call: TRBV7-3
j_call: TRBJ1-1
clone_size: -
d_call: TRBD1
cdr3_aa: CASSATGANTEAFF
cdr3_nt: TGTGCCAGCAGCGCGACAGGGGCGAACACTGAAGCTTTCTTT

v_call: TRBV30
j_call: TRBJ2-5
clone_size: -
d_call: -
cdr3_aa: CAWSVQGGETQYF
cdr3_nt: TGTGCCTGGAGTGTACAGGGTGGGGAGACCCAGTACTTC

v_call: TRBV18
j_call: TRBJ1-2
clone_size: -
d_call: -
cdr3_aa: CASSPERQQRGYTF
cdr3_nt: TGTGCCAGCTCACCGGAGAGACAGCAGCGTGGCTACACCTTC

v_call: TRBV9
j_call: TRBJ2-3
clone_size: -
d_call: TRBD2
cdr3_aa: CASSVAGSGGQDTQYF
cdr3_nt: TGTGCCAGCAGCGTAGCCGGTAGCGGGGGACAGGATACGCAGTATTTT

v_call: TRBV7-2
j_call: TRBJ2-7
clone_size: -
d_call: -
cdr3_aa: CASSTQGPSYEQYF
cdr3_nt: TGTGCCAGCAGCACCCAGGGGCCATCCTACGAGCAGTACTTC

v_call: TRBV7-2
j_call: TRBJ1-2
clone_size: -
d_call: TRBD1
cdr3_aa: CASSFDRDNYGYTF
cdr3_nt: TGTGCCAGCAGCTTCGACAGGGACAACTATGGCTACACCTTC

v_call: TRBV2
j_call: TRBJ1-5
clone_size: -
d_call: -
cdr3_aa: CASSLNQPQHF
cdr3_nt: TGTGCCAGCAGCCTGAATCAGCCCCAGCATTTT

v_call: TRBV25-1
j_call: TRBJ2-5
clone_size: -
d_call: -
cdr3_aa: CASSERTGLQETQYF
cdr3_nt: TGTGCCAGCAGTGAAAGAACAGGGCTCCAAGAGACCCAGTACTTC

v_call: TRBV6-6
j_call: TRBJ1-6
clone_size: -
d_call: TRBD1
cdr3_aa: CASRSGTEYNSPLHF
cdr3_nt: TGTGCCAGCAGATCCGGGACAGAGTATAATTCACCCCTCCACTTT

v_call: TRBV28
j_call: TRBJ1-1
clone_size: -
d_call: -
cdr3_aa: CASSFDLGVGAFF
cdr3_nt: TGTGCCAGCAGTTTCGATCTAGGAGTAGGAGCTTTCTTT

v_call: TRBV7-2
j_call: TRBJ1-1
clone_size: -
d_call: -
cdr3_aa: CASSLGRNTEAFF
cdr3_nt: TGTGCCAGCAGCTTAGGTAGGAACACTGAAGCTTTCTTT

v_call: TRBV5-6
j_call: TRBJ2-7
clone_size: -
d_call: -
cdr3_aa: CASSLGGSEQYF
cdr3_nt: TGTGCCAGCAGCTTGGGAGGTTCCGAGCAGTACTTC

v_call: TRBV19
j_call: TRBJ1-5
clone_size: -
d_call: TRBD1
cdr3_aa: CASSIGGPPGQTHQPQHF
cdr3_nt: TGTGCCAGTAGTATAGGGGGGCCCCCGGGACAGACTCATCAGCCCCAGCATTTT

v_call: TRBV10-3
j_call: TRBJ2-3
clone_size: -
d_call: -
cdr3_aa: CAISESGAGDTQYF
cdr3_nt: TGTGCCATCAGTGAGTCGGGAGCTGGGGATACGCAGTATTTT

v_call: TRBV2
j_call: TRBJ2-5
clone_size: few
d_call: TRBD2
cdr3_aa: CASSEAASGRETQYF
cdr3_nt: TGTGCCAGCAGTGAAGCGGCTAGCGGGAGGGAGACCCAGTACTTC

v_call: TRBV7-8
j_call: TRBJ2-5
clone_size: -
d_call: TRBD1
cdr3_aa: CASSLGSPGGLETQYF
cdr3_nt: TGTGCCAGCAGCTTAGGCTCCCCAGGGGGCCTAGAGACCCAGTACTTC

v_call: TRBV7-3
j_call: TRBJ2-1
clone_size: -
d_call: TRBD2
cdr3_aa: CASSRLAALHNEQFF
cdr3_nt: TGTGCCAGCAGCCGACTAGCGGCACTACACAATGAGCAGTTCTTC

v_call: TRBV25-1
j_call: TRBJ2-3
clone_size: -
d_call: TRBD1
cdr3_aa: CASSDPGGSGDTQYF
cdr3_nt: TGTGCCAGCAGTGATCCAGGGGGCTCAGGAGATACGCAGTATTTT

v_call: TRBV11-1
j_call: TRBJ2-1
clone_size: -
d_call: TRBD1
cdr3_aa: CASSGRGQGADEQFF
cdr3_nt: TGTGCCAGCAGCGGGCGAGGACAGGGGGCGGATGAGCAGTTCTTC

v_call: TRBV27
j_call: TRBJ2-7
clone_size: -
d_call: -
cdr3_aa: CASRPTRAYEQYF
cdr3_nt: TGTGCCAGCAGACCGACTAGGGCCTACGAGCAGTACTTC

v_call: TRBV7-8
j_call: TRBJ1-5
clone_size: few
d_call: -
cdr3_aa: CASSSGVGQPQHF
cdr3_nt: TGTGCCAGCAGCTCAGGGGTGGGTCAGCCCCAGCATTTT

v_call: TRBV19
j_call: TRBJ2-1
clone_size: -
d_call: -
cdr3_aa: CASSRATDEQFF
cdr3_nt: TGTGCCAGTAGTAGGGCAACCGATGAGCAGTTCTTC

v_call: TRBV18
j_call: TRBJ1-1
clone_size: -
d_call: -
cdr3_aa: CASSPLETRTGGEAFF
cdr3_nt: TGTGCCAGCTCACCGCTCGAAACAAGGACGGGGGGTGAAGCTTTCTTT

v_call: TRBV7-2
j_call: TRBJ2-1
clone_size: once
d_call: TRBD2
cdr3_aa: CASSFTGTIYNEQFF
cdr3_nt: TGTGCCAGCAGCTTTACCGGGACTATCTACAATGAGCAGTTCTTC

v_call: TRBV7-9
j_call: TRBJ1-4
clone_size: few
d_call: -
cdr3_aa: CSSSPPGLLGGEKLFF
cdr3_nt: TGTTCCAGCAGCCCACCGGGTCTTCTCGGGGGTGAAAAACTGTTTTTT

v_call: TRBV11-2
j_call: TRBJ1-2
clone_size: -
d_call: TRBD1
cdr3_aa: CASSLVVGQANYGYTF
cdr3_nt: TGTGCCAGCAGCTTAGTCGTGGGACAGGCTAACTATGGCTACACCTTC

v_call: TRBV2
j_call: TRBJ1-2
clone_size: once
d_call: TRBD1
cdr3_aa: CASSEARQGIYGYTF
cdr3_nt: TGTGCCAGCAGTGAAGCGAGACAGGGGATCTATGGCTACACCTTC

v_call: TRBV30
j_call: TRBJ2-1
clone_size: few
d_call: TRBD2
cdr3_aa: CAWSPGLRDEQFF
cdr3_nt: TGTGCCTGGAGTCCGGGACTACGGGATGAGCAGTTCTTC

v_call: TRBV7-2
j_call: TRBJ2-5
clone_size: few
d_call: -
cdr3_aa: CASSGRRETQYF
cdr3_nt: TGTGCCAGCAGCGGGAGAAGAGAGACCCAGTACTTC

v_call: TRBV5-1
j_call: TRBJ2-7
clone_size: -
d_call: TRBD2
cdr3_aa: CASSAGGGSYEQYF
cdr3_nt: TGCGCCAGCAGTGCAGGCGGGGGCTCCTACGAGCAGTACTTC

v_call: TRBV5-1
j_call: TRBJ2-3
clone_size: -
d_call: TRBD1
cdr3_aa: CASSREGQGSTDTQYF
cdr3_nt: TGCGCCAGCAGCCGAGAGGGACAGGGGAGCACAGATACGCAGTATTTT

v_call: TRBV6-1
j_call: TRBJ1-1
clone_size: -
d_call: TRBD1
cdr3_aa: CASRGTGKGLTEAFF
cdr3_nt: TGTGCCAGCAGGGGGACAGGGAAAGGACTTACTGAAGCTTTCTTT

v_call: TRBV9
j_call: TRBJ1-2
clone_size: -
d_call: -
cdr3_aa: CASSVGLEGGISYTF
cdr3_nt: TGTGCCAGCAGCGTAGGTTTAGAGGGGGGGATCAGCTACACCTTC

v_call: TRBV25-1
j_call: TRBJ2-2
clone_size: -
d_call: TRBD2
cdr3_aa: CASRETVGGYTGELFF
cdr3_nt: TGTGCCAGCCGTGAAACGGTGGGGGGGTACACCGGGGAGCTGTTTTTT

v_call: TRBV18
j_call: TRBJ2-7
clone_size: -
d_call: TRBD2
cdr3_aa: CASSRTSGSSYEQYF
cdr3_nt: TGTGCCAGCTCACGAACTAGCGGGAGCTCCTACGAGCAGTACTTC

v_call: TRBV7-6
j_call: TRBJ2-5
clone_size: -
d_call: TRBD2
cdr3_aa: CASSQGLAEKQETQYF
cdr3_nt: TGTGCCAGCAGCCAGGGACTAGCGGAAAAACAAGAGACCCAGTACTTC

v_call: TRBV19
j_call: TRBJ2-7
clone_size: -
d_call: -
cdr3_aa: CASSTAYEQYF
cdr3_nt: TGTGCCAGTAGTACCGCCTACGAGCAGTACTTC

v_call: TRBV19
j_call: TRBJ1-2
clone_size: -
d_call: TRBD1
cdr3_aa: CASSIDEGAGGYTF
cdr3_nt: TGTGCCAGTAGTATAGACGAGGGGGCAGGCGGCTACACCTTC

v_call: TRBV6-4
j_call: TRBJ2-3
clone_size: once
d_call: TRBD2
cdr3_aa: CASTRTSGSTDTQYF
cdr3_nt: TGTGCCAGCACCAGGACTAGCGGGAGCACAGATACGCAGTATTTT

v_call: TRBV19
j_call: TRBJ1-2
clone_size: -
d_call: TRBD1
cdr3_aa: CASSGQGARYGYTF
cdr3_nt: TGTGCCAGTAGTGGACAGGGGGCAAGGTATGGCTACACCTTC

v_call: TRBV12-5
j_call: TRBJ1-1
clone_size: -
d_call: TRBD1
cdr3_aa: CASGLPLLQGARWTNTEAFF
cdr3_nt: TGTGCTAGTGGTTTGCCCCTTTTACAGGGGGCGAGGTGGACGAACACTGAAGCTTTCTTT

v_call: TRBV19
j_call: TRBJ1-2
clone_size: -
d_call: -
cdr3_aa: CASTAPNRVGGYTF
cdr3_nt: TGTGCCAGTACCGCCCCAAACAGGGTGGGTGGCTACACCTTC

v_call: TRBV6-1
j_call: TRBJ1-1
clone_size: -
d_call: TRBD1
cdr3_aa: CASSDPGGTNTEAFF
cdr3_nt: TGTGCCAGCAGTGACCCAGGGGGCACAAACACTGAAGCTTTCTTT

v_call: TRBV11-2
j_call: TRBJ1-1
clone_size: few
d_call: -
cdr3_aa: CASSLAVNTEAFF
cdr3_nt: TGTGCCAGCAGCTTAGCAGTGAACACTGAAGCTTTCTTT

v_call: TRBV6-4
j_call: TRBJ1-1
clone_size: -
d_call: -
cdr3_aa: CASTDLTSRGDTEAFF
cdr3_nt: TGTGCCAGCACCGACTTGACGTCGCGGGGGGACACTGAAGCTTTCTTT

v_call: TRBV30
j_call: TRBJ2-3
clone_size: once
d_call: TRBD1
cdr3_aa: CAWSRGGQGAVTQYF
cdr3_nt: TGTGCCTGGAGCCGCGGAGGACAGGGGGCTGTTACGCAGTATTTT

v_call: TRBV7-8
j_call: TRBJ2-2
clone_size: -
d_call: -
cdr3_aa: CASSPDFITGELFF
cdr3_nt: TGTGCCAGCAGCCCAGACTTTATCACCGGGGAGCTGTTTTTT